This T cell receptor beta chain was captured by sequencing in a study of T-cell reconstitution after alpha-beta-depleted transplantation in children. Study-level results: Reports say that about two months after transplant, the alpha-beta T cells came out of several hundred graft clones that had expanded.

Unique molecular identifiers were used to barcode this TCRbeta library. MiXCR, applied by TCRdb to the PCR reads, yields one record per CDR3 protein. In the table there are 81,000 or so distinct CDR3 sequences, 15% to 17% of which are singletons. Per germline, CDR1 SGDLS and CDR2 YYNGEE. The CDR3 length is 16 residues. The V segment lost 0 bases and the J segment 6 bases; nucleotides outside the gene matches: 5. This clonotype occurred many times. Its antigen is unidentified. The TCR sequence derives from a male patient between 2 and 15 years old who had a stem cell transplant for acute lymphoblastic leukemia, so the T cells may come from the graft donor. The V call is TRBV9, the J call TRBJ2-4, with 11 nucleotides matching TRBD2. The sequencing used PBMCs, mostly from graft donor cells, collected 180 days after TCRalphabeta/CD19-depleted stem cell transplant. CDR3: CASSVDSGGGRNIQYF. The CDR3 bases are TGTGCCAGCAGCGTAGATAGCGGGGGGGGCAGAAACATTCAGTACTTC.